The 3 T cell receptor beta chains below all came from one sample that was sequenced in a study of blood T cell repertoires in COVID-19. Sequenced by immunoSEQ multiplex PCR; TCRdb stores in-frame clones only, minus some. The sample shows about 320,000 clones, about nine tenths of them seen only once. Material: PBMCs or T cells enriched from blood (not recorded which). All receptors come from a man aged 60-69 years who had recovered from COVID-19.

In this sample, this clone turned up a few times. J is TRBJ2-2 and V is TRBV19, with TRBD2 matching over 8 bases. Germline V lookup: CDR1 LNHDA, CDR2 SQIVND (reference sequence). The junction had 11 bases not matched to a gene; V was cut back by 7 bases and J by 4 bases. The CDR3 is 16 amino acids. This chain's CDR3 is CASIGFGRAGTGELFF. The CDR3 nucleotides read TGTGCCAGTATCGGATTCGGGAGGGCCGGCACCGGGGAGCTGTTTTTT.

The chain combines TRBV12-3 or TRBV12-4 with TRBJ1-3; the D gene is possibly TRBD1 (6 bases). The CDR3 is made up of 12 amino acids. Trimming pared 5 bases from V and 9 bases from J, leaving 11 bases between. As DNA, the CDR3 is TGTGCCAGCAGTCAACAGGGTTTCACCATATATTTT. It yields the protein CASSQQGFTIYF.

The chain joins TRBV27 to TRBJ1-2; maybe TRBD1 (6 bases). Germline V lookup: CDR1 MNHEY, CDR2 SMNVEV (reference sequence). With 6 bases removed from V and 4 bases from J, the gap between germline ends came to 15 bases. The CDR3 totals 14 residues. CDR3 sequence: CASSLKGGFYGYTF. DNA of the CDR3: TGTGCCAGCAGCCTTAAAGGGGGTTTCTATGGCTACACCTTC.